The rows below give T cell receptor beta chains drawn from one sample of a study of cytomegalovirus exposure and HLA in healthy donors. Measured with immunoSEQ multiplex PCR; TCRdb has only the in-frame clones, and not every one. The sample yields about 74,000 clones, approximately 95% seen once. Sequences were obtained from PBMCs. All receptors come from a man between 18 and 29 years old in good health and CMV-seropositive. Each CDR3 is given with its conserved first and last residue. D genes are given only for firm matches. The size field is filled for only some rows; it gives once, few, many or a size class.

clone size	V gene	J gene	D gene	CDR3 protein	CDR3 DNA
.	TRBV5-1	TRBJ2-7	TRBD1	CASSLWDRAYEQYF	TGCGCCAGCAGCTTGTGGGACAGGGCCTACGAGCAGTACTTC
.	TRBV28	TRBJ1-2	.	CASSLTDGVAGYTF	TGTGCCAGCAGTCTAACCGACGGGGTGGCTGGCTACACCTTC
.	TRBV5-1	TRBJ2-2	TRBD2	CASTTGTSGSRWTGELFF	TGCGCCAGCACCACCGGGACTAGCGGGAGTCGGTGGACCGGGGAGCTGTTTTTT
.	TRBV5-6	TRBJ1-1	.	CASSLSHTNTEAFF	TGTGCCAGCAGCTTGTCGCACACGAACACTGAAGCTTTCTTT
.	TRBV15	TRBJ2-3	TRBD2	CATSRLAGDTQYF	TGTGCCACCAGCCGACTAGCGGGGGATACGCAGTATTTT
.	TRBV7-8	TRBJ2-1	TRBD2	CASSLVGLAGGLGAIEQFF	TGTGCCAGCAGCTTAGTTGGCCTAGCGGGAGGCCTGGGGGCTATTGAGCAGTTCTTC
.	TRBV5-1	TRBJ1-1	.	CASSLGQSMNTEAFF	TGCGCCAGCAGCTTGGGACAGAGCATGAACACTGAAGCTTTCTTT
.	TRBV27	TRBJ2-7	TRBD1	CASSLQGAGSFLTYEQYF	TGTGCCAGCAGTCTACAGGGGGCTGGTTCTTTTCTTACCTACGAGCAGTACTTC
.	TRBV6-6	TRBJ2-7	TRBD2	CASSPLAGGTYEQYF	TGTGCCAGCAGCCCGCTAGCGGGAGGGACCTACGAGCAGTACTTC
.	TRBV27	TRBJ2-1	.	CASRKPGLPDEEQFF	TGTGCCAGCAGAAAACCGGGACTCCCAGATGAGGAGCAGTTCTTC
.	TRBV29-1	TRBJ2-7	TRBD2	CSVDGAGGETTHEQYF	TGCAGCGTTGATGGGGCGGGAGGGGAAACCACCCACGAGCAGTACTTC
.	TRBV6-5	TRBJ2-1	.	CASRGSSYNEQFF	TGTGCCAGCAGGGGGAGCTCCTACAATGAGCAGTTCTTC
.	TRBV7-8	TRBJ2-5	.	CASSLGGPFQDQETQYF	TGTGCCAGCAGCTTAGGCGGCCCATTCCAAGACCAAGAGACCCAGTACTTC
.	TRBV18	TRBJ2-7	TRBD1	CASSLSQGEFYEQYF	TGTGCCAGCTCGCTCTCACAGGGGGAGTTCTACGAGCAGTACTTC
.	TRBV2	TRBJ2-1	.	CASERRPADEQFF	TGTGCCAGCGAGCGACGGCCGGCGGATGAGCAGTTCTTC
.	TRBV28	TRBJ1-3	.	CASSFPHSGNTIYF	TGTGCCAGCAGTTTCCCCCACTCTGGAAACACCATATATTTT
.	TRBV30	TRBJ2-7	TRBD1	CAWVRQGSHEQYF	TGTGCCTGGGTAAGACAGGGCTCCCACGAGCAGTACTTC
.	TRBV2	TRBJ2-5	TRBD1	CASRDRGETQYF	TGTGCCAGCAGGGACAGGGGGGAGACCCAGTACTTC
.	TRBV5-1	TRBJ2-1	.	CASSTTGAGNNEQFF	TGCGCCAGCAGCACCACAGGGGCGGGAAACAATGAGCAGTTCTTC
.	TRBV9	TRBJ2-5	TRBD2	CASSGLATSGRMGTQYF	TGTGCCAGCAGCGGACTTGCGACTAGCGGGAGAATGGGGACCCAGTACTTC
.	TRBV27	TRBJ1-5	TRBD1	CASSSSTGADNQPQHF	TGTGCCAGCAGTTCCAGCACAGGGGCGGACAATCAGCCCCAGCATTTT
.	TRBV19	TRBJ1-5	TRBD1	CASRLGTGGEGFGNQPQHF	TGTGCCAGTAGACTCGGGACAGGAGGTGAGGGTTTTGGCAATCAGCCCCAGCATTTT
.	TRBV6-9	TRBJ2-7	TRBD2	CASSPPLAGVYEQYF	TGTGCCAGTTCGCCTCCTCTAGCGGGAGTCTACGAGCAGTACTTC
.	TRBV6-5	TRBJ2-7	.	CASNQLQGLVQYF	TGTGCCAGCAATCAACTACAGGGCCTGGTACAGTACTTC
.	TRBV2	TRBJ1-5	TRBD1	CASSEEGTVEHF	TGTGCCAGCAGTGAGGAGGGGACAGTCGAGCATTTT
.	TRBV5-6	TRBJ2-3	TRBD2	CASSLALLAGSDTQYF	TGTGCCAGCAGCTTGGCGCTACTAGCGGGATCAGATACGCAGTATTTT
once	TRBV5-1	TRBJ2-1	.	CASSLGGAGLDEQFF	TGCGCCAGCAGCTTGGGTGGGGCAGGGTTGGATGAGCAGTTCTTC
.	TRBV27	TRBJ1-2	TRBD1	CASSLSETGNGYTF	TGTGCCAGCAGTCTTTCCGAGACAGGGAATGGCTACACCTTC
.	TRBV7-6	TRBJ2-3	TRBD2	CASSLAGETDTQYF	TGTGCCAGCAGCTTGGCGGGAGAGACAGATACGCAGTATTTT
.	TRBV30	TRBJ2-3	.	CAWSLTPIASDTQYF	TGTGCCTGGAGTCTAACGCCAATAGCGTCAGATACGCAGTATTTT
.	TRBV29-1	TRBJ2-2	TRBD2	CSVETGGTGELFF	TGCAGCGTTGAAACGGGGGGCACCGGGGAGCTGTTTTTT
.	TRBV10-2	TRBJ2-7	.	CASSEGTTYEQYF	TGCGCCAGCAGTGAGGGCACTACCTACGAGCAGTACTTC
once	TRBV19	TRBJ2-7	TRBD2	CASSIAGLAGGDEQYF	TGTGCCAGTAGTATCGCCGGACTAGCGGGAGGGGACGAGCAGTACTTC
.	TRBV7-9	TRBJ1-4	.	CASSLDRTRSNEKLFF	TGTGCCAGCAGCTTAGACCGGACTCGGAGCAATGAAAAACTGTTTTTT
.	TRBV6-5	TRBJ2-7	.	CASSFGGEQYF	TGTGCCAGCAGTTTCGGCGGCGAGCAGTACTTC
.	TRBV30	TRBJ1-2	TRBD1	CAWSRKMTGQRYGYTF	TGTGCCTGGAGCCGAAAGATGACGGGACAGCGCTATGGCTACACCTTC
.	TRBV6-5	TRBJ2-1	.	CASTPTGGTWNEQFF	TGTGCCAGCACCCCCACTGGCGGGACCTGGAATGAGCAGTTCTTC
.	TRBV5-5	TRBJ2-7	.	CASSSDTRSYEQYF	TGTGCCAGCAGCTCAGACACTAGATCCTACGAGCAGTACTTC
.	TRBV19	TRBJ1-1	.	CASSPRQLPNTEAFF	TGTGCCAGTAGTCCCCGACAGCTACCGAACACTGAAGCTTTCTTT
.	TRBV2	TRBJ1-1	.	CASSERGGVLTEAFF	TGTGCCAGCAGTGAAAGGGGGGGCGTGCTCACTGAAGCTTTCTTT
.	TRBV6-6	TRBJ1-5	.	CASSYAGEDQPQHF	TGTGCCAGCAGTTACGCGGGGGAGGATCAGCCCCAGCATTTT
.	TRBV7-8	TRBJ2-3	TRBD2	CASSPQTSGRSDTQYF	TGTGCCAGCAGCCCCCAGACTAGCGGGAGATCCGATACGCAGTATTTT
.	TRBV11-2	TRBJ2-3	.	CASSLDRGSDTQYF	TGTGCCAGCAGCTTAGATAGAGGGTCAGATACGCAGTATTTT